Listed here are 7 T cell receptor beta chains from one sample, sequenced in a study of blood T cell repertoires in COVID-19. Repertoires were generated with immunoSEQ multiplex PCR, while TCRdb's copy carries only in-frame clones and drops some. Here the sample spans over 150,000 clones, 85% to 95% being singletons. Sample: peripheral blood. The receptor set was obtained from a young man with COVID-19, enrolled during active disease.

This chain connects TRBV19 to TRBJ1-4, with D unclear. Germline CDR1 and CDR2: LNHDA and SQIVND (reference sequence). The CDR3 spans 13 residues. The ends were cut back, 7 bases at V and 5 bases at J, with 11 bases in the middle. The CDR3 nucleotides are TGTGCCAGTACTCTTTCAGAAAATGAAAAACTGTTTTTT. Amino acids: CASTLSENEKLFF. Full variable domain (remainder filled in from reference TRBV19 and TRBJ1-4): DGGITQSPKYLFRKEGQNVTLSCEQNLNHDAMYWYRQDPGQGLRLIYYSQIVNDFQKGDIAEGYSVSREKKESFPLTVTSAQKNPTAFYLCASTLSENEKLFFGSGTQLSVL.

The chain couples TRBV20-1 to TRBJ1-1, with D possibly TRBD1 on 6 matching bases. The germline V gene encodes CDR1 DFQATT and CDR2 SNEGSKA (reference sequence). The CDR3 has 15 residues. The V end was cut by 3 bases, the J end by 3 bases, with 17 bases between. CDR3 protein: CSASDVVRGDTEAFF. The CDR3 DNA reads as TGCAGTGCTAGTGATGTGGTCAGGGGAGACACTGAAGCTTTCTTT.

The chain is built from TRBV7-9 and TRBJ1-2; D remains unclear. There are 13 residues in the CDR3. Trimming pared 2 bases from V and 2 bases from J, leaving 6 bases between. Per germline, CDR1 SEHNR and CDR2 FQNEAQ (reference sequence). The CDR3 protein is CASSLFSNYGYTF. CDR3 DNA sequence: TGTGCCAGCAGCTTATTCTCCAACTATGGCTACACCTTC.

This clone was seen just once. The gene calls are TRBV5-1 and TRBJ1-2; 7 nucleotides line up with TRBD1. The ends lost 2 bases at V and 2 bases at J; junction bases unmatched: 6. The CDR3 is 15 residues long. Germline V gene data show CDR1 as SGHRS and CDR2 as YFSETQ. Here the CDR3 reads CASSFTDRKNYGYTF. Here the CDR3 DNA reads TGCGCCAGCAGCTTCACGGACAGGAAGAACTATGGCTACACCTTC.

In its sample, this clone was seen once. The chain recombines TRBV5-4 with TRBJ2-7; TRBD1 might be the D (5 bases). CDR3 length equals 14 residues. The V end lost 3 bases, the J end lost 2 bases, and 12 bases lay between the germline ends. Germline loops: CDR1 SGHNT, CDR2 YYREEE (reference sequence). This CDR3 is CASSSRALPYEQYF. In DNA form, the CDR3 reads TGTGCCAGCAGCTCCAGGGCGCTCCCCTACGAGCAGTACTTC.

The sample holds a few counts of this clone. This chain uses TRBV7-2 with TRBJ2-7; 8 nucleotides match TRBD1. V shed 1 base, J shed 0 bases, and the junction held 8 bases outside the gene matches. Per the germline V gene, CDR1 is SGHTA and CDR2 is FQGNSA. This CDR3 comprises 17 residues. CDR3 sequence (DNA): TGTGCCAGCAGCTTAGGCTGGGACAGGCAAAGCTCCTACGAGCAGTACTTC. It translates to CASSLGWDRQSSYEQYF.

The gene calls are TRBV2 and TRBJ2-5; D perhaps matches TRBD2 (6 bases). Germline CDR1 and CDR2: SNHLY and FYNNEI. CDR3 length equals 16 residues. Trimming stripped 7 bases from V and 4 bases from J, with 22 bases between. CDR3 coding DNA: TGTGCCAGCAATGATTTCGGGGACCTGGGGGGAGAGACCCAGTACTTC. It specifies CASNDFGDLGGETQYF.